One T cell receptor (beta chain) is described in this entry. This clonotype showed up just a few times. Its antigen target is currently unknown. No much larger clonotype is one base removed from it; base qualities were not supplied. This record belongs to a study of T-cell reconstitution after alpha-beta-depleted transplantation in children listed by TCRdb under 2016. With respect to the entire study: Using TCR repertoire profiling, the study quantitatively followed how T-cell immune reconstitution unfolded in children after TCRalphabeta/CD19-depleted allogeneic hematopoietic cell transplantation.

Library preparation employed PCR. Data came from an Illumina HiSeq 2500. TCR libraries were prepared with molecular barcoding, using unique molecular identifiers to normalize TCRbeta repertoire quantification. The raw public reads went through TCRdb reprocessing: fastp at Q25, MiXCR clone calling, in-frame beta chains kept. Under each unique CDR3 protein, matching rows form one entry showing the most common genes and DNA. In this sample the table shows some 600,000 distinct CDR3 sequences, roughly 15% of which occur a single time. The ten largest clonotypes hold 1.1% of the sample. Based on the germline V gene, the CDR1 and CDR2 sequences are SGHTA and FQGNSA. Its CDR3 holds 15 amino acids, cysteine through phenylalanine. This entry keeps only the CDR3 DNA: 45 bases, framed from base 1. The V end loses 7 bases and the J end loses 0 bases, and a stretch of 13 bases separates them.

The V and J genes are TRBV7-2 and TRBJ2-1; tentative D gene TRBD1, with 6 bases matching. Material: PBMCs from the stem cell graft donor, obtained from the stem cell graft. This clonotype originated in a human donor who donated a stem cell graft to a child with acute myeloid leukemia. In nucleotides, the sequence is TGTGCCAGCACCAGGATGGACAGCTCCTACAATGAGCAGTTCTTC. Translated, this is CASTRMDSSYNEQFF.